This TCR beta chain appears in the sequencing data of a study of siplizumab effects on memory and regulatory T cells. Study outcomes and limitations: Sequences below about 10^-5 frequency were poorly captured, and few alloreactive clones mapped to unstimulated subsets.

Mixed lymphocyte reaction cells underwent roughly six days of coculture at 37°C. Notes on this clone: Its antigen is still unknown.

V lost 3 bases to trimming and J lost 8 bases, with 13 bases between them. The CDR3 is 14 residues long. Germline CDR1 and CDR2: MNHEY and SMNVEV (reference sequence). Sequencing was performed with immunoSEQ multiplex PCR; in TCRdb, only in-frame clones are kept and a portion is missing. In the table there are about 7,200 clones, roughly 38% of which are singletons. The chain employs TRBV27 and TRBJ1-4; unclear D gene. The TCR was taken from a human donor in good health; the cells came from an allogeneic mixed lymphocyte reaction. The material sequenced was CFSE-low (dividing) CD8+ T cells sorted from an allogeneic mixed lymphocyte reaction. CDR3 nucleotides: TGTGCCAGCAGTTTTAGCGGGGAGGGCGAAAAACTGTTTTTT. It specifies CASSFSGEGEKLFF.